Listed below are T cell receptor beta chains from one sample, sequenced in a study of cytomegalovirus exposure and HLA in healthy donors. Libraries were prepared by immunoSEQ multiplex PCR; TCRdb keeps only in-frame clonotypes and omits some of them. The table records under 200,000 clones, around nine tenths of them present only once. Sequencing was done on a sample of PBMCs. Receptors originate from a woman between 18 and 30 years old in good health and CMV-seronegative. The CDR3 runs from the conserved cysteine through the conserved F or W. Each record gives: CDR3 DNA, CDR3 protein, D gene, V gene, clone size, J gene. The D gene is left open where the match is weak. Size tells how often a clone was seen (once, few, many) or the class of an expanded clone, and some rows leave it out.

DNA: TGTGCCAGCAGCCGCGACAGGGCCTCCTACGAGCAGTACTTC; CDR3: CASSRDRASYEQYF; D: TRBD1; V: TRBV7-2; size: -; J: TRBJ2-7
DNA: TGTGCCAGCAGCCTTCGACAGGAGCAGTACTTC; CDR3: CASSLRQEQYF; D: -; V: TRBV7-9; size: -; J: TRBJ2-7
DNA: TGTGCCATCAGGAACCGGGACAGGGAAGGCGAGCAGTACTTC; CDR3: CAIRNRDREGEQYF; D: TRBD1; V: TRBV10-3; size: -; J: TRBJ2-7
DNA: TGTGCCAGCAGCGCCCACCTAGAGACCTTGAACACTGAAGCTTTCTTT; CDR3: CASSAHLETLNTEAFF; D: -; V: TRBV9; size: once; J: TRBJ1-1
DNA: TGTGCCAGCGGACCAACTAGCGGGTACCAAGAGACCCAGTACTTC; CDR3: CASGPTSGYQETQYF; D: TRBD2; V: TRBV5-4; size: -; J: TRBJ2-5
DNA: TGTGCCAGCACCATTATAACGGGATCTGGCCCAGATACGCAGTATTTT; CDR3: CASTIITGSGPDTQYF; D: -; V: TRBV27; size: -; J: TRBJ2-3
DNA: TGTGCCAGCAGCTTAAGGGACTTTCCGAACACTGAAGCTTTCTTT; CDR3: CASSLRDFPNTEAFF; D: -; V: TRBV7-8; size: -; J: TRBJ1-1
DNA: TGTGCCAGTTGTGGGGCAGAGACCCAGTACTTC; CDR3: CASCGAETQYF; D: -; V: TRBV7-9; size: -; J: TRBJ2-5
DNA: TGTGCCAGCAGTTACTCGAGTTCCTCTGGAAACACCATATATTTT; CDR3: CASSYSSSSGNTIYF; D: -; V: TRBV6-5; size: once; J: TRBJ1-3
DNA: TGTGCCAGCAGCAACGACAGGGAGGTTATGGATGAGCAGTTCTTC; CDR3: CASSNDREVMDEQFF; D: -; V: TRBV28; size: -; J: TRBJ2-1
DNA: TGTGCCAGTAGTAGCCCAGGATGGGTGACCGGGGAGCTGTTTTTT; CDR3: CASSSPGWVTGELFF; D: -; V: TRBV19; size: once; J: TRBJ2-2
DNA: TGTGCCAGCAGTCATTCAGCGGGAGCCTACGAGCAGTACTTC; CDR3: CASSHSAGAYEQYF; D: TRBD2; V: TRBV27; size: -; J: TRBJ2-7
DNA: TGTGCCAGCAGCTTAGGGACAGGGCCTTCCTACGAGCAGTACTTC; CDR3: CASSLGTGPSYEQYF; D: TRBD1; V: TRBV7-9; size: -; J: TRBJ2-7
DNA: TGTGCCAGCAGCCCCAGGGCCTGGACAGGGGGCGCCGGCAATGAGCAGTTCTTC; CDR3: CASSPRAWTGGAGNEQFF; D: TRBD1; V: TRBV14; size: -; J: TRBJ2-1
DNA: TGTGCCAGCAGCTTGGAGGGAGACCTCTACGAGCAGTACTTC; CDR3: CASSLEGDLYEQYF; D: -; V: TRBV7-6; size: -; J: TRBJ2-7
DNA: TGTGCCTGGAGTGTTGGCGGGAGTAGCAATGAGCAGTTCTTC; CDR3: CAWSVGGSSNEQFF; D: TRBD2; V: TRBV30; size: -; J: TRBJ2-1
DNA: TGTGCCAGCAGTTGGGGACAGGGAAGCGCCTACGAGCAGTACTTC; CDR3: CASSWGQGSAYEQYF; D: TRBD1; V: TRBV27; size: -; J: TRBJ2-7
DNA: TGTGCCAGCAGCTTATCATCAGGGGGCATTGGAAACACCATATATTTT; CDR3: CASSLSSGGIGNTIYF; D: TRBD1; V: TRBV11-2; size: -; J: TRBJ1-3
DNA: TGTGCCAGCAGCTCCACTACTAGCGGGAGTTACAATGAGCAGTTCTTC; CDR3: CASSSTTSGSYNEQFF; D: TRBD2; V: TRBV7-9; size: -; J: TRBJ2-1
DNA: TGCGCCAGCAGCTTGGAGTGGAGCTCAGCAAACACTGAAGCTTTCTTT; CDR3: CASSLEWSSANTEAFF; D: -; V: TRBV5-1; size: -; J: TRBJ1-1
DNA: TGTGCCAGCCGTCAGGGTATGTTCAATCAGCCCCAGCATTTT; CDR3: CASRQGMFNQPQHF; D: -; V: TRBV2; size: -; J: TRBJ1-5
DNA: TGTGCCAGCAGTTCTCCCCCCGGGACAGGGGACGATGTGGTCGGAGGAGCTTTCTTT; CDR3: CASSSPPGTGDDVVGGAFF; D: TRBD1; V: TRBV28; size: -; J: TRBJ1-1
DNA: TGTGCCAGCAGGGGGCCGATTGAGCAGTTCTTC; CDR3: CASRGPIEQFF; D: -; V: TRBV25-1; size: -; J: TRBJ2-1
DNA: TGCGCCAGCTCTCCGGAGGGACTAGCGGTTAATGAGCAGTTCTTC; CDR3: CASSPEGLAVNEQFF; D: TRBD2; V: TRBV5-1; size: -; J: TRBJ2-1
DNA: TGTGCCAGCAGCCGTACTCGAGATCTCGTAGATACGCAGTATTTT; CDR3: CASSRTRDLVDTQYF; D: -; V: TRBV7-3; size: -; J: TRBJ2-3
DNA: TGTGCCAGTTCCGGGACTCAGAACACTGAAGCTTTCTTT; CDR3: CASSGTQNTEAFF; D: -; V: TRBV10-3; size: few; J: TRBJ1-1
DNA: TGTGCCAGCAGCTCACCCCTCCGGGACAGGGCTGAAAAACTGTTTTTT; CDR3: CASSSPLRDRAEKLFF; D: TRBD1; V: TRBV27; size: -; J: TRBJ1-4
DNA: TGTTCCTTAGGGGAAGGTGATGAAAAACTGTTTTTT; CDR3: CSLGEGDEKLFF; D: -; V: TRBV7-9; size: -; J: TRBJ1-4
DNA: TGTGCCAGCAGCCAAGGACTAGCGGGAGATGGAAATACGCAGTATTTT; CDR3: CASSQGLAGDGNTQYF; D: TRBD2; V: TRBV14; size: -; J: TRBJ2-3
DNA: TGTGCCAGCAGCCTCCTAGGGACAGCCTTCGAAGCTTTCTTT; CDR3: CASSLLGTAFEAFF; D: TRBD1; V: TRBV28; size: -; J: TRBJ1-1
DNA: TGTGCCAGCAGCTTATCGTTCGCGGGAGGCAATGAGCAGTTCTTC; CDR3: CASSLSFAGGNEQFF; D: TRBD2; V: TRBV7-3; size: -; J: TRBJ2-1
DNA: TGTGCCAGCAGTCCGGACAGTGAAGCTTTCTTT; CDR3: CASSPDSEAFF; D: -; V: TRBV6-1; size: -; J: TRBJ1-1
DNA: TGCAGTGTCAGGACAGACCGGGGCTACACCTTC; CDR3: CSVRTDRGYTF; D: -; V: TRBV20-1; size: -; J: TRBJ1-2
DNA: TGTGCCAGCAGTGAACTGACTAGCGGGATGGATGAGCAGTTCTTC; CDR3: CASSELTSGMDEQFF; D: TRBD2; V: TRBV2; size: -; J: TRBJ2-1
DNA: TGCGCCAGCAGCTTGGCCTTCGTCTGGGGGGCCCAGTACTTC; CDR3: CASSLAFVWGAQYF; D: -; V: TRBV5-1; size: -; J: TRBJ2-5
DNA: TGTGCCAGCAGCTTGGTCGGGGATGGCTACACCTTC; CDR3: CASSLVGDGYTF; D: -; V: TRBV5-4; size: -; J: TRBJ1-2
DNA: TGTGCCAGCAGCCCGAGGACAGGGGGCGACATTCAGTACTTC; CDR3: CASSPRTGGDIQYF; D: TRBD1; V: TRBV5-4; size: -; J: TRBJ2-4
DNA: TGTGCCAGCAGATCAGGGGGCGCCTTTATTGAGCAGTTCTTC; CDR3: CASRSGGAFIEQFF; D: TRBD1; V: TRBV28; size: -; J: TRBJ2-1
DNA: TGTGCCTGGAGCGTTCGGGGGACCTACGAGCAGTACTTC; CDR3: CAWSVRGTYEQYF; D: -; V: TRBV30; size: -; J: TRBJ2-7
DNA: TGTGCCAGCAGTTACACAGACGACTATGGCTACACCTTC; CDR3: CASSYTDDYGYTF; D: -; V: TRBV6-5; size: once; J: TRBJ1-2
DNA: TGCGCCAGCAGCTCCAGACTAGCGGGAACGGATACGCAGTATTTT; CDR3: CASSSRLAGTDTQYF; D: TRBD2; V: TRBV5-1; size: -; J: TRBJ2-3